Listed here are 18 T cell receptor beta chains from one sample, sequenced in a study of T-cell reconstitution after alpha-beta-depleted transplantation in children. TCRbeta library construction was performed incorporating unique molecular identifiers. Using its own MiXCR run on the PCR reads, TCRdb lists one record per CDR3 protein. Of under 750,000 distinct CDR3 sequences listed, roughly 23% were seen once; the top ten hold 13% to 15%. The sample was PBMCs, mostly from graft donor cells, taken 360 days after TCRalphabeta/CD19-depleted stem cell transplant. These receptors all stem from a boy under two years old who had a stem cell transplant for acute myeloid leukemia, so the T cells may come from the graft donor.

Only a few counts were recorded for this clonotype. V is TRBV12-3 or TRBV12-4 and J is TRBJ2-4; perhaps TRBD1 as D (5 bases). V was cut by 5 bases and J by 5 bases, with 13 bases left in between. This CDR3 region has 14 residues. This CDR3 reads CASSPGHPQNIQYF. The CDR3 DNA sequence: TGTGCCAGCAGTCCCGGACACCCTCAAAACATTCAGTACTTC.

Ten or more counts support this clonotype. This rearrangement joins TRBV29-1 to TRBJ2-2; D unclear. CDR1 is SQVTM, CDR2 ANQGSEA, per germline. The CDR3 is 12 residues long. V lost 7 bases and J 5 bases, leaving 11 bases between the germline ends. Here the CDR3 reads CSAESRTGELFF. The CDR3 DNA reads as TGCAGCGCCGAGAGCAGGACCGGGGAGCTGTTTTTT.

The chain links TRBV20-1 to TRBJ2-3; no clear D gene. The CDR3 spans 13 residues. With 3 bases removed from V and 1 base from J, the gap between germline ends came to 8 bases. The germline V gene has CDR1 DFQATT and CDR2 SNEGSKA (reference sequence). The CDR3 loop reads CSASAAGTDTQYF. CDR3 bases: TGCAGTGCTAGCGCCGCGGGCACAGATACGCAGTATTTT.

The sample holds many counts of this clonotype. The genes are TRBV29-1 and TRBJ2-3, with D possibly TRBD1 on 5 matching bases. V shed 4 bases and J shed 6 bases, with 14 bases lying between them. Germline CDR1 is SQVTM and CDR2 is ANQGSEA. The CDR3 runs to 13 residues. CDR3 residues: CSVARTSLDTQYF. CDR3 in DNA: TGCAGCGTTGCCAGGACATCTCTTGATACGCAGTATTTT.

For the CDR3, the DNA is TGTGCCAGCAGCCCTGACTGGGACAGTCAGTACTTC. Encoded protein: CASSPDWDSQYF. This chain connects TRBV5-5 to TRBJ2-5; 7 bases map to TRBD1. V was pared by 4 bases and J by 11 bases, with 8 bases of the junction left unmatched. The CDR3 contains 12 residues. Germline values: CDR1 SGHKS, CDR2 YYEKEE (reference sequence).

This clonotype was observed at least ten times. This chain joins TRBV4-3 and TRBJ1-4; D is unclear. Trimming shortened V by 1 base and J by 8 bases, and 14 bases separated the two germline ends. The CDR3 is 15 residues long. The germline gives CDR1 LGHNA, CDR2 YSLEER. CDR3 sequence: CASSQVFLGGEKLFF. The CDR3 nucleotides are TGCGCCAGCAGCCAAGTTTTTCTGGGCGGGGAAAAACTGTTTTTT.

This clonotype was observed at least ten times. This chain links TRBV20-1 with TRBJ1-3; no firm D call. This CDR3 is built from 14 residues. The V end was cut by 3 bases, the J end by 0 bases, with 9 bases between. Germline V gene sequence: CDR1 DFQATT, CDR2 SNEGSKA (reference sequence). The CDR3 here is CSASADRSGNTIYF. CDR3 in DNA: TGCAGTGCTAGTGCGGATCGCTCTGGAAACACCATATATTTT.

The rearrangement uses TRBV7-9 and TRBJ2-7; a weak D match, TRBD2 (7 bases). The CDR3 contains 16 residues. V shed 3 bases and J shed 4 bases, with 19 bases lying between them. Germline V gene lookup returns CDR1 SEHNR and CDR2 FQNEAQ (reference sequence). This chain's CDR3 is CASSLMGGLTPYEQYV. The CDR3 DNA is TGTGCCAGCAGCTTGATGGGGGGGCTAACCCCTTACGAGCAGTACGTC.

This clonotype has a count of ten or more. This chain connects TRBV20-1 to TRBJ2-5, with TRBD1 matching over 7 bases. The CDR3 covers 13 residues. J was trimmed by 3 bases and V by 3 bases; bases with no gene match: 4. Looked up from germline, CDR1 is DFQATT and CDR2 is SNEGSKA (reference sequence). The CDR3 sequence is CSARTGWEETQYF. In DNA, the CDR3 is TGCAGTGCTAGGACAGGGTGGGAAGAGACCCAGTACTTC.

This clonotype was seen ten or more times. The chain carries TRBV12-3 or TRBV12-4 and TRBJ2-5; the D is unclear. V was shortened by 6 bases and J by 3 bases, with 5 bases between the two germline ends. CDR3 length: 11 residues. The CDR3 DNA reads TGTGCCAGCAGCTTAAAAGAGACCCAGTACTTC. Amino acids: CASSLKETQYF.

This chain uses TRBV7-2 with TRBJ2-3; no clear D. V lost 1 base and J 0 bases, leaving 11 bases between the germline ends. CDR1 SGHTA and CDR2 FQGNSA come from the germline V gene. The CDR3 contains 16 residues. The CDR3 DNA follows: TGTGCCAGCAGCTTAGAAAGGGATACTAGCACAGATACGCAGTATTTT. Residues: CASSLERDTSTDTQYF. The whole variable domain, filled in from reference TRBV7-2 and TRBJ2-3, reads GAGVSQSPSNKVTEKGKDVELRCDPISGHTALYWYRQSLGQGLEFLIYFQGNSAPDKSGLPSDRFSAERTGGSVSTLTIQRTQQEDSAVYLCASSLERDTSTDTQYFGPGTRLTVL.

The sample holds many counts of this clonotype. In DNA, the CDR3 is TGCGCCAGCAGCTTGGGCGCCAAGCGGGGGGCCTTCTACGAGCAGTACTTC. It codes for CASSLGAKRGAFYEQYF. This chain links TRBV5-1 with TRBJ2-7, with TRBD2 matching over 9 bases. V trimming: 0 bases; J trimming: 3 bases; junction bases outside the gene matches: 10. CDR1 and CDR2 from the germline V gene are SGHRS and YFSETQ. The CDR3 has 17 amino acids.

Worth noting for this clonotype: Relative to the germline gene, one junction end is altered; a read error may explain this. The chain recombines TRBV20-1 with TRBJ1-2; no definite D call. Germline V gives CDR1 DFQATT, CDR2 SNEGSKA (reference sequence). CDR3 length: 11 residues. CDR3 in DNA: TGCAGTCCTAGATTTAACTATGGCTACACCTTC. Translating gives CSPRFNYGYTF.

This rearrangement joins TRBV6-4 to TRBJ2-2; D may be TRBD1 (8 bases). Trimming stripped 5 bases from V and 1 base from J, with 23 bases between. This CDR3 spans 19 amino acids. Germline lookup yields CDR1 MRHNA and CDR2 SNTAGT. CDR3: CASSHPPRRGTGNTGELFF. Here the CDR3 DNA reads TGTGCCAGCAGTCATCCCCCCCGGCGGGGGACAGGGAACACCGGGGAGCTGTTTTTT.

This clonotype turned up a few times. The chain is built from TRBV9 and TRBJ2-1; a weak D match, TRBD2 (7 bases). The V end lost 0 bases, the J end lost 3 bases, and 10 bases lay between the germline ends. This CDR3 contains 15 residues. CDR1 SGDLS and CDR2 YYNGEE come from the germline V gene. CDR3 in amino acids: CASSVAGGFYNEQFF. CDR3 DNA: TGTGCCAGCAGCGTAGCGGGGGGCTTCTACAATGAGCAGTTCTTC.

This clonotype was seen many times. The rearrangement joins TRBV12-3 or TRBV12-4 to TRBJ2-3; D might be TRBD1 or TRBD2, each matching 6 bases. The CDR3 spans 15 residues. Trimming left V 5 bases short and J 4 bases short, with 16 bases between. The CDR3 spells CASSLSYREADTQYF. CDR3 coding DNA: TGTGCCAGCAGTCTCTCGTACAGGGAGGCAGATACGCAGTATTTT.

This clonotype was observed a few times. The J gene is TRBJ2-7, the V gene TRBV29-1, with a tentative D call TRBD1 (5 bases). The CDR3 spans 13 residues. The germline V gene has CDR1 SQVTM and CDR2 ANQGSEA. V lost 0 bases and J 0 bases, leaving 6 bases between the germline ends. The CDR3 loop reads CSVEDRASYEQYF. CDR3 nucleotide sequence: TGCAGCGTTGAAGACAGGGCCTCCTACGAGCAGTACTTC.

The chain's CDR3 is CASSRLAGNRDEQFF. CDR3 sequence (DNA): TGTGCCAGCAGCCGACTAGCCGGGAATAGAGATGAGCAGTTCTTC. The chain carries TRBV6-1 and TRBJ2-1; 7 bases align to TRBD2. The CDR3 spans 15 residues. V lost 6 bases and J lost 8; bases outside the gene matches: 13. Germline assignment: CDR1 MNHNS and CDR2 SASEGT.